This TCR beta chain was profiled in a study of blood T cell repertoires in COVID-19. About the study: Sample material is recorded as cDNA or gDNA derived from T cells, B-cell-depleted T cells, or PBMCs.

The CDR3 has 16 residues. Trimming shortened V by 1 base and J by 3 bases, and 10 bases separated the two germline ends. CDR1 is MNHNS, CDR2 SASEGT, per germline. The protocol was immunoSEQ multiplex PCR, while the TCRdb copy is restricted to in-frame clones and leaves out a portion. The table records around 65,000 clones, around 80% of them present only once. The source of this sequence is a woman older than 75 with active or convalescent COVID-19. This rearrangement joins TRBV6-1 to TRBJ1-6; D is perhaps TRBD1 (5 bases). The sequenced sample was peripheral blood. CDR3 amino acids: CASSEGGRSYNSPLHF. CDR3 DNA sequence: TGTGCCAGCAGTGAAGGGGGCAGGAGCTATAATTCACCCCTCCACTTT.